This is a list of T cell receptor beta chains from one sample in a study of T cells expressing NK-cell markers. One entry per CDR3 protein, without DNA, is what TCRdb gives after re-calling the 5' RACE reads. This sample's clone table lists some 500,000 distinct CDR3 sequences. Material: blood T cells: a sorted CD56 or NKG2C T cell subset, CD4+ or CD8+ T cells, or bulk PBMC T cells (not recorded which). The receptors shown here come from a woman aged 50 to 60 in good health. The CDR3 runs from the conserved cysteine through the conserved F or W. The order of the fields is V gene, J gene, CDR3 protein.

V: TRBV25-1; J: TRBJ1-6; CDR3: CASIGAGADNSPLHF
V: TRBV11-3; J: TRBJ1-3; CDR3: CASSSETGVGGNTIYF
V: TRBV7-8; J: TRBJ2-6; CDR3: CASSLRGANVLTF
V: TRBV30; J: TRBJ2-1; CDR3: CAWSQGFEQFF
V: TRBV29-1; J: TRBJ1-2; CDR3: CSVVTTGTYYGYTF
V: TRBV20-1; J: TRBJ2-5; CDR3: CSARVWLAGRETQYF
V: TRBV7-9; J: TRBJ1-2; CDR3: CASSPSGVGYGYTF
V: TRBV5-1; J: TRBJ2-5; CDR3: CASSSGYVETQYF
V: TRBV5-1; J: TRBJ2-5; CDR3: CASSYGTSGKTQYF
V: TRBV30; J: TRBJ2-1; CDR3: CAWSGLAVFNEQFF
V: TRBV7-9; J: TRBJ2-7; CDR3: CASSAKTSGTSDEQYF
V: TRBV5-1; J: TRBJ2-1; CDR3: CASSLAGVGRSNEQFF
V: TRBV6-1; J: TRBJ2-3; CDR3: CASSEVGGGRGTDTQYF
V: TRBV5-1; J: TRBJ2-7; CDR3: CASSQNREPYEQYF
V: TRBV19; J: TRBJ2-2; CDR3: CAGSIIGQGNGELFF
V: TRBV12-3/TRBV12-4; J: TRBJ2-3; CDR3: CASKTSRGTDTQYF
V: TRBV12-3/TRBV12-4; J: TRBJ2-5; CDR3: CATLRGIQETQYF
V: TRBV12-3/TRBV12-4; J: TRBJ2-1; CDR3: CASTRRGEQFF
V: TRBV2; J: TRBJ2-7; CDR3: CASGTSGSEQYF
V: TRBV5-1; J: TRBJ1-4; CDR3: CASSSDGTPRELFF
V: TRBV2; J: TRBJ2-5; CDR3: CASSVAGVLKETQYF
V: TRBV5-1; J: TRBJ2-1; CDR3: CASSFSGTSGSGEQFF
V: TRBV5-1; J: TRBJ2-1; CDR3: CASSDVRGVEQFF
V: TRBV11-2; J: TRBJ1-1; CDR3: CASSGNRGKTEAFF
V: TRBV18; J: TRBJ2-1; CDR3: CASSPKGGNEQFF
V: TRBV7-9; J: TRBJ1-1; CDR3: CASSFRDSGGAFF
V: TRBV29-1; J: TRBJ2-3; CDR3: CSVSFAGGADTQYF
V: TRBV10-3; J: TRBJ2-5; CDR3: CAISASGGEETQYF
V: TRBV12-3/TRBV12-4; J: TRBJ2-2; CDR3: CASSWGTGGSGELFF
V: TRBV20-1; J: TRBJ2-1; CDR3: CSAPGTSGRGFNEQFF
V: TRBV20-1; J: TRBJ2-2; CDR3: CSAFSTGNTGELFF
V: TRBV10-2; J: TRBJ1-5; CDR3: CASSELGGIQPQHF